Described below is a single T cell receptor (beta chain) sequence and its context. The data were obtained in a study of cytomegalovirus exposure and HLA in healthy donors. Study-level background: Across 350 to 400 genotyped donors, about 81% landed in the Caucasian-associated ancestry cluster.

Germline CDR1 and CDR2: SGHNT and YYREEE (reference sequence). This CDR3 is 15 amino acids long. Trimming removed 4 bases at V and 2 bases at J, with 16 bases between. Both 60 Vbeta primers and 13 Jbeta primers went into the PCR. TCRdb's copy holds only in-frame clones and misses some; the assay was immunoSEQ multiplex PCR. Of 90,000 to 120,000 clones in the sample, approximately 76% are singletons; the top ten hold about 2.3%. The sequencing sample was made of PBMCs. V gene TRBV5-4 combines with J gene TRBJ2-7; TRBD2 is a possible D gene (6 bases). This receptor was taken from a man between 18 and 35 years old in good health and CMV-seronegative. This CDR3 is CASSLSGFGAYEQYF. The CDR3 nucleotides are TGTGCCAGCAGCCTTAGCGGTTTTGGGGCCTACGAGCAGTACTTC.